These 25 T cell receptor beta chains originate from one sample sequenced in a study of blood T cell repertoires in COVID-19. Repertoires were generated with immunoSEQ multiplex PCR, while TCRdb's copy carries only in-frame clones and drops some. The table shows around 100,000 clones, with about 80% occurring only once. Specimen: peripheral blood. All receptors come from a human donor in a cohort sampled during active COVID-19.

The genes are TRBV5-1 and TRBJ2-1; D possibly corresponds to TRBD1 (6 bases). With 7 bases removed from V and 5 bases from J, the gap between germline ends came to 19 bases. In germline, CDR1 is SGHRS, CDR2 YFSETQ. The CDR3 has 15 residues. The CDR3 coding sequence is TGCGCCAGCGGACAGAGCGAGGTCCCTAACAATGAGCAGTTCTTC. Translating it yields CASGQSEVPNNEQFF.

This rearrangement joins TRBV18 to TRBJ2-3; 7 nucleotides line up with TRBD1. The CDR3 spans 15 residues. Germline V CDR1 and CDR2: KGHSH, LQKENI. After removal of 5 bases from V and 0 bases from J, the junction contained 5 bases not matched to a gene. The CDR3 DNA reads as TGTGCCAGCTCAACCCGACAGGGAAGCACAGATACGCAGTATTTT. It translates to CASSTRQGSTDTQYF.

The J gene is TRBJ1-6, the V gene TRBV6-5; the match to TRBD1 covers 7 bases. CDR1 and CDR2 from the germline V gene are MNHEY and SVGAGI. The CDR3 has 14 residues. The V and J ends lost 6 bases and 8 bases, in that order; junction bases with no gene match: 7. CDR3 sequence (DNA): TGTGCCAGCAGGACAGGGCAAATTTATTCACCCCTCCACTTT. The encoded protein is CASRTGQIYSPLHF.

The gene calls are TRBV5-1 and TRBJ1-1, with 8 positions matching TRBD1. The CDR3 sequence is 15 residues long. CDR1 SGHRS and CDR2 YFSETQ come from the germline V gene. V was pared by 3 bases and J by 2 bases, with 6 bases of the junction left unmatched. DNA for the CDR3: TGCGCCAGCAGCTCGTACGGGACAGGAAACACTGAAGCTTTCTTT. Protein: CASSSYGTGNTEAFF. Combining the CDR3 with reference TRBV5-1 and TRBJ1-1 gives the whole variable domain KAGVTQTPRYLIKTRGQQVTLSCSPISGHRSVSWYQQTPGQGLQFLFEYFSETQRNKGNFPGRFSGRQFSNSRSEMNVSTLELGDSALYLCASSSYGTGNTEAFFGQGTRLTVV.

This clone was seen only once. This same CDR3 is encoded by further DNA sequences in the sample. The chain is built from TRBV2 and TRBJ1-4; 8 positions match TRBD1. The germline CDR1 and CDR2 sequences are SNHLY and FYNNEI. The CDR3 runs to 14 residues. With V trimmed by 6 bases and J by 5 bases, 5 bases remained unmatched. CDR3 DNA sequence: TGTGCCAGCAGGTGGACAGGGACAAATGAAAAACTGTTTTTT. Encoded protein: CASRWTGTNEKLFF.

The chain has TRBV6-2 or TRBV6-3 and TRBJ1-5, with 8 bases fitting TRBD1. Trimming took 5 bases from V and 1 from J; bases not matched to a gene: 10. The CDR3 covers 17 residues. Looked up from germline, CDR1 is MNHEY and CDR2 is SVGEGT. The CDR3 sequence: CASSGQGRTGSNQPQHF. The CDR3 nucleotides read TGTGCCAGCAGTGGACAGGGCCGCACCGGGAGCAATCAGCCCCAGCATTTT.

This chain uses TRBV24-1 with TRBJ2-1; 10 bases are a match to TRBD2. The CDR3 has 16 amino acids. Trimming at V came to 3 bases and at J to 9 bases, leaving 10 bases not matched to a gene. In germline, CDR1 is KGHDR, CDR2 SFDVKD. In DNA, the CDR3 is TGTGCCACCAGTGATGCCGTAGCGGGGGGCAGGAGTGAGCAGTTCTTC. This gives the protein CATSDAVAGGRSEQFF.

This rearrangement joins TRBV27 to TRBJ2-2; 8 nucleotides line up with TRBD1. The ends lost 3 bases at V and 0 bases at J; junction bases unmatched: 9. The CDR3 contains 18 residues. Looked up from germline, CDR1 is MNHEY and CDR2 is SMNVEV (reference sequence). CDR3 bases: TGTGCCAGCAGTTTCCTCCGAGACAGGGGACCGAACACCGGGGAGCTGTTTTTT. Translating it yields CASSFLRDRGPNTGELFF.

Written as DNA, the CDR3 is TGTGCCAGCAGCCCCACAGAAAACGGCAATCAGCCCCAGCATTTT. Protein sequence: CASSPTENGNQPQHF. The rearrangement uses TRBV7-6 and TRBJ1-5; D unresolved. The V end lost 5 bases, the J end lost 2 bases, and 13 bases lay between the germline ends. Per the germline V gene, CDR1 is SGHVS and CDR2 is FNYEAQ. CDR3 length equals 15 residues.

In its sample, this clone was seen once. The chain carries TRBV6-5 and TRBJ2-7; TRBD1 might be the D (6 bases). V lost 4 bases and J lost 6, with 13 bases in between. The CDR3 has 13 amino acids. Germline V CDR1 and CDR2: MNHEY, SVGAGI. The CDR3 bases are TGTGCCAGCAGTTCACAGGGTTTTAGCGAGCAGTACTTC. This sequence encodes CASSSQGFSEQYF.

This clone was counted a single time. The CDR3 spells CASSLDRTYNEQFF. The CDR3 DNA reads as TGTGCCAGCTCACTAGACAGGACTTACAATGAGCAGTTCTTC. The chain uses TRBV18 and TRBJ2-1, with D perhaps matching TRBD1 (6 bases). The V end was cut by 4 bases, the J end by 4 bases, with 11 bases between. The germline V gene has CDR1 KGHSH and CDR2 LQKENI. CDR3 size: 14 residues.

In its sample, this clone was seen once. The chain combines TRBV5-8 with TRBJ1-5; D remains unclear. CDR1 is SGHTS, CDR2 YDEGEE, per germline. Trimming shortened V by 1 base and J by 2 bases, and 10 bases separated the two germline ends. This CDR3 has 15 residues. The DNA of the CDR3 is TGTGCCAGCAGCTTGAGACTGGTGGGCAATCAGCCCCAGCATTTT. Residues: CASSLRLVGNQPQHF.

J is TRBJ2-7 and V is TRBV15; D ambiguous. The CDR3 sequence is 12 residues long. Germline V gene sequence: CDR1 LNHNV, CDR2 YYDKDF (reference sequence). V was clipped by 0 bases and J by 3 bases, with 3 bases between them. The CDR3 DNA sequence: TGTGCCACCAGCAGAGATAGCTACGAGCAGTACTTC. It yields the protein CATSRDSYEQYF.

This chain joins TRBV12-5 and TRBJ2-5; 8 bases align to TRBD2. The germline V gene has CDR1 LGHNT and CDR2 FRNRAP. The junction had 9 bases not matched to a gene; V was cut back by 7 bases and J by 5 bases. The CDR3 has 14 amino acids. The CDR3 reads CASAHRPGGETQYF. The CDR3, as DNA: TGTGCTAGTGCCCACAGGCCGGGGGGGGAGACCCAGTACTTC.

The table lists this clone with a count of one. This chain connects TRBV19 to TRBJ1-2; the match to TRBD1 covers 7 bases. CDR3 length: 13 residues. CDR1 is LNHDA, CDR2 SQIVND, per germline (reference sequence). The J segment lost 7 bases and the V segment lost 7 bases, leaving 9 bases of the junction unmatched. The CDR3 region is CASNPGGFGGYTF. Written as DNA, the CDR3 is TGTGCCAGTAACCCAGGGGGGTTCGGTGGCTACACCTTC.

V usage is TRBV10-3 and J usage is TRBJ2-7; 7 nucleotides agree with TRBD1. The V segment lost 7 bases and the J segment 0 bases; nucleotides outside the gene matches: 6. The CDR3 loop spans 14 amino acids. Germline V gene lookup returns CDR1 ENHRY and CDR2 SYGVKD. The chain's CDR3 is CAINPTGSSYEQYF. The CDR3 bases are TGTGCCATCAACCCGACAGGGTCCTCCTACGAGCAGTACTTC.

This chain links TRBV7-8 with TRBJ1-1, with D possibly matching TRBD1 (6 bases). CDR1 SGHVS and CDR2 FQNEAQ come from the germline V gene. V was pared by 5 bases and J by 5 bases, with 15 bases between. The CDR3 runs 14 residues. CDR3 region: CASSPQGRRTEAFF. In nucleotides, the CDR3 is TGTGCCAGCAGCCCTCAGGGGCGACGGACTGAAGCTTTCTTT. Using reference TRBV7-8 and TRBJ1-1 for the parts outside the CDR3, the full variable domain is GAGVSQSPRYKVAKRGQDVALRCDPISGHVSLFWYQQALGQGPEFLTYFQNEAQLDKSGLPSDRFFAERPEGSVSTLKIQRTQQEDSAVYLCASSPQGRRTEAFFGQGTRLTVV.

This clone was seen just once. V usage is TRBV18 and J usage is TRBJ1-1; 9 bases fit TRBD1. The CDR3 is 14 residues long. After removal of 3 bases from V and 5 bases from J, the junction contained 4 bases not matched to a gene. From germline, CDR1 is KGHSH and CDR2 LQKENI. CDR3 region: CASSPSGTGTEAFF. The DNA for the CDR3 is TGTGCCAGCTCACCGTCCGGGACAGGGACTGAAGCTTTCTTT.

The rearrangement uses TRBV2 and TRBJ1-1, with 11 bases matching TRBD1. There are 15 residues in the CDR3. Trimming took 7 bases from V and 0 from J; bases not matched to a gene: 4. Germline-derived CDR1 and CDR2 are SNHLY and FYNNEI. The DNA for the CDR3 is TGTGCCAGCAAAGGGACAGGGGGATTGAACACTGAAGCTTTCTTT. Translating gives CASKGTGGLNTEAFF.

J is TRBJ1-2 and V is TRBV29-1; TRBD1 matches 9 bases. Per the germline V gene, CDR1 is SQVTM and CDR2 is ANQGSEA. The CDR3 covers 12 residues. Trimming at V came to 6 bases and at J to 3 bases, leaving 2 bases not matched to a gene. CDR3 amino acids: CSVTGGDYGYTF. CDR3 nucleotides: TGCAGCGTGACAGGGGGGGACTATGGCTACACCTTC.

The V and J genes are TRBV10-1 and TRBJ1-3; D not resolved. CDR3 size: 9 residues. The germline CDR1 and CDR2 sequences are WNHNN and SYGVQD (reference sequence). V dropped 4 bases and J dropped 14 bases, with 6 bases sitting between them. The CDR3 DNA sequence: TGCGCCAGCAGTGTCCCTGTATATTTT. Protein product: CASSVPVYF.

This chain joins TRBV5-4 and TRBJ2-5; 16 bases line up with TRBD2. This CDR3 contains 16 residues. Germline CDR1 and CDR2: SGHNT and YYREEE (reference sequence). J gave up 4 bases and V 3 bases, and 3 bases lay outside the gene matches. This chain's CDR3 is CASSWGLAGGTETQYF. The CDR3, as DNA: TGTGCCAGCAGCTGGGGACTAGCGGGAGGGACAGAGACCCAGTACTTC.

This clone was counted a few times. V is TRBV11-2 and J is TRBJ2-7; TRBD2 matches 13 bases. There are 14 residues in the CDR3. J gave up 6 bases and V 6 bases, and 5 bases lay outside the gene matches. The germline V gene has CDR1 SGHAT and CDR2 FQNNGV. CDR3: CASRLAGGPIEQYF. CDR3 sequence (DNA): TGTGCCAGCAGACTAGCGGGAGGGCCCATCGAGCAGTACTTC.

The J gene is TRBJ1-5, the V gene TRBV6-2 or TRBV6-3; 10 bases line up with TRBD1. Germline lookup yields CDR1 MNHEY and CDR2 SVGEGT. The CDR3 spans 15 residues. With 5 bases clipped from V and 3 bases from J, the junction kept 4 bases outside the gene matches. Here the CDR3 DNA reads TGTGCCAGCAGTGGGGACAGGGGATTCAATCAGCCCCAGCATTTT. Its protein is CASSGDRGFNQPQHF.

The rearrangement links TRBV3-1 (or the pseudogene TRBV3-2) to TRBJ2-2; 7 positions match TRBD2. The length of the CDR3 is 14 residues. V dropped 2 bases and J dropped 9; count of bases not matched to a gene: 6. Germline assignment: CDR1 LGHDT and CDR2 YNNKEL (reference sequence). Here the CDR3 DNA reads TGTGCCAGCAGCCAAAGACTAGCAGAGCGGGAGCTGTTTTTT. Protein: CASSQRLAERELFF.